Shown below are 25 T cell receptor beta chains from a single sample sequenced in a study of blood T cells in healthy people across ages. Combining a sample-barcoded 5' primer with a J-beta primer mix, a second PCR ran for roughly 7 to 12 cycles. TCRdb re-called the 5' RACE reads through MiXCR, storing one row per CDR3 protein. The table lists fewer than 750,000 distinct CDR3 sequences, over 40% of them singletons, with roughly 13% in the top ten. Sequencing input: blood. The receptors originated from an elderly woman in good health.

This clonotype has a count of ten or more. The V call is TRBV6-1, the J call TRBJ1-2; D call uncertain. The CDR3 has 12 residues. Germline assignment: CDR1 MNHNS and CDR2 SASEGT. Trimming pared 6 bases from V and 1 base from J, leaving 6 bases between. The CDR3 nucleotides read TGTGCCAGCAGGCAGGTTAACTATGGCTACACCTTC. Protein sequence: CASRQVNYGYTF.

A few counts support this clonotype. This chain links TRBV20-1 with TRBJ2-2; D gene ambiguous. The germline gives CDR1 DFQATT, CDR2 SNEGSKA (reference sequence). CDR3 size: 15 residues. V gave up 0 bases and J gave up 3 bases, with 11 bases separating them. As DNA, the CDR3 is TGCAGTGCTAGAGAGAGGCCTCGGGACACCGGGGAGCTGTTTTTT. Amino acid sequence: CSARERPRDTGELFF.

The chain uses TRBV29-1 and TRBJ2-1, with D unclear. Trimming left V 6 bases short and J 6 bases short, with 9 bases between. Germline V gene data show CDR1 as SQVTM and CDR2 as ANQGSEA. This CDR3 is built from 11 residues. The CDR3 is CSVLGSNEQFF. In nucleotides, the CDR3 is TGCAGCGTGCTGGGTAGCAATGAGCAGTTCTTC.

This clonotype was recorded a few times. The V and J genes are TRBV12-3 or TRBV12-4 and TRBJ1-6; perhaps TRBD1 as D (6 bases). The CDR3 spans 15 residues. Trimming pared 2 bases from V and 13 bases from J, leaving 18 bases between. In DNA, the CDR3 is TGTGCCAGCAGTTTAAGTGGACAGTCTGGTATGCCCCTCCACTTT. Its translation: CASSLSGQSGMPLHF.

Concerning this clonotype: A much larger clone differs by one base, so this may be a read error. The genes are TRBV7-9 and TRBJ1-2, with D possibly being TRBD1 (6 bases). This CDR3 contains 14 residues. Germline V gene data show CDR1 as SEHNR and CDR2 as FQNEAQ (reference sequence). The CDR3 loop is CTSSLDLGAGGYTF. Here the CDR3 DNA reads TGTACCAGCAGCTTAGACCTGGGGGCTGGAGGCTACACCTTC.

The rearrangement joins TRBV20-1 to TRBJ1-2, with D hard to call. The CDR3 runs 13 residues. V lost 3 bases, J lost 5 bases, and 13 bases lay in between. In germline, CDR1 is DFQATT, CDR2 SNEGSKA (reference sequence). CDR3 region: CSASSGQRYGYTF. The DNA of the CDR3 is TGCAGTGCTAGTTCCGGGCAGCGGTATGGCTACACCTTC.

The chain carries TRBV25-1 and TRBJ2-7; 12 bases align to TRBD2. V trimming: 4 bases; J trimming: 4 bases; junction bases outside the gene matches: 5. Germline V gene sequence: CDR1 MGHDK, CDR2 SYGVNS. The CDR3 extends over 15 amino acids. CDR3 DNA: TGTGCCAGCAGTGGGACTAGCGGGACTCAATACGAGCAGTACTTC. Protein product: CASSGTSGTQYEQYF.

This sequence joins TRBV19 and TRBJ1-5; a possible D gene is TRBD1 (5 bases). The germline V gene has CDR1 LNHDA and CDR2 SQIVND (reference sequence). The CDR3 runs 14 residues. V shed 5 bases and J shed 8 bases, with 16 bases lying between them. CDR3 in amino acids: CASSQDRIREPQHF. DNA for the CDR3: TGTGCCAGTAGTCAAGACAGAATTCGGGAGCCCCAGCATTTT.

This clonotype showed up many times. The gene calls are TRBV5-1 and TRBJ2-5; either TRBD1 or TRBD2 may fit D (5 bases each). Trimming took off 3 bases at V and 1 base at J, with 10 bases between the two ends. The CDR3 has 14 amino acids. The germline V gene encodes CDR1 SGHRS and CDR2 YFSETQ. The CDR3 nucleotides are TGCGCCAGCAGCTCGGGACGGCCCCAAGAGACCCAGTACTTC. Protein sequence: CASSSGRPQETQYF.

The chain recombines TRBV9 with TRBJ1-2, with 11 bases lining up with TRBD1. CDR1 and CDR2 (germline): SGDLS, YYNGEE. This CDR3 region has 18 residues. V lost 3 bases and J lost 2; bases outside the gene matches: 12. The CDR3 nucleotides read TGTGCCAGCAGCGGATTCCCGGGACAGGGGGAACGGAACTATGGCTACACCTTC. Its protein product is CASSGFPGQGERNYGYTF.

This chain links TRBV19 with TRBJ1-1, with D unclear. This CDR3 comprises 14 residues. V lost 3 bases and J lost 4, with 12 bases in between. CDR1 LNHDA and CDR2 SQIVND come from the germline V gene (reference sequence). CDR3 coding DNA: TGTGCCAGTAGTATTATTAGAGCAGGCACTGAAGCTTTCTTT. This codes for CASSIIRAGTEAFF.

The genes are TRBV29-1 and TRBJ1-1, with 7 bases identical to TRBD1. CDR1 is SQVTM and CDR2 is ANQGSEA in the germline V gene. Germline trimming cut 4 bases from V and 0 bases from J; bases unmatched to any gene: 5. This CDR3 spans 14 amino acids. CDR3 sequence: CSVARTGLNTEAFF. The CDR3 DNA reads TGCAGCGTTGCCCGGACAGGATTGAACACTGAAGCTTTCTTT.

Ten or more counts support this clonotype. The chain recombines TRBV20-1 with TRBJ2-5, with TRBD2 matching 14 bases. J lost 11 bases, V lost 4 bases, and 12 bases had no gene match. The CDR3 covers 15 residues. Germline V CDR1 and CDR2: DFQATT, SNEGSKA (reference sequence). The CDR3 DNA reads as TGCAGTGCTAACGGACTAGCGGGAGGAGGAAGGGAGCAGTACTTC. It encodes CSANGLAGGGREQYF.

In this sample, this clonotype turned up a few times. V and J are TRBV18 and TRBJ2-3; D is uncertain. The CDR3 is 13 residues long. The germline V and J ends were trimmed by 2 bases and 9 bases, with 12 bases remaining between them. Germline V lookup: CDR1 KGHSH, CDR2 LQKENI. The CDR3, as DNA: TGTGCCAGCTCACCAGAAGAACAAACCACGCAGTATTTT. This translates into CASSPEEQTTQYF.

Many counts were recorded for this clonotype. V usage is TRBV28 and J usage is TRBJ2-7; 10 nucleotides match TRBD2. The CDR3 has 14 amino acids. Germline lookup yields CDR1 MDHEN and CDR2 SYDVKM. The J segment lost 0 bases and the V segment lost 7 bases, leaving 3 bases of the junction unmatched. For the CDR3, the DNA is TGTGCCAGCAAGCTAGCGGGGGCCTCCTACGAGCAGTACTTC. This codes for CASKLAGASYEQYF.

This clonotype was observed a single time. This may arise from a read error, as a much more abundant clone is one base away. This chain connects TRBV28 to TRBJ1-2; D remains ambiguous. In germline, CDR1 is MDHEN, CDR2 SYDVKM. CDR3 length: 12 residues. This CDR3 reads CASSLRAYGYAF. The DNA of the CDR3 is TGTGCCAGCAGTTTAAGGGCGTACGGCTACGCCTTC.

The chain uses TRBV9 and TRBJ2-1; 10 bases fit TRBD2. The CDR3 totals 17 residues. The ends lost 4 bases at V and 3 bases at J; junction bases unmatched: 10. The germline V gene encodes CDR1 SGDLS and CDR2 YYNGEE. CDR3 DNA sequence: TGTGCCAGCAGCCCTAGCGGGAGCGCTCCGGACTACAATGAGCAGTTCTTC. This codes for CASSPSGSAPDYNEQFF.

Of note for this clonotype: Just one base apart from a much larger clone, this may be a read error. This chain links TRBV9 with TRBJ2-3; the match to TRBD1 covers 7 bases. CDR3 length: 15 amino acids. Per the germline V gene, CDR1 is SGDLS and CDR2 is YYNGEE. CDR3 sequence: CAGSVGTASTDTQYF. CDR3 DNA sequence: TGTGCCGGCAGCGTAGGGACAGCTAGCACAGATACGCAGTATTTT.

This clonotype showed up just a few times. A read error is possible here, since a much larger clone lies one base away. In nucleotides, the CDR3 is TGTGCCAGCAGCTTAGGAGCCAGCACCACCGAGCAGTTCTTC. This gives the protein CASSLGASTTEQFF. The chain employs TRBV7-2 and TRBJ2-1; D is unclear. The CDR3 is made up of 14 amino acids. The V gene's germline CDR1 is SGHTA and CDR2 FQGNSA. The germline V and J ends were trimmed by 1 base and 10 bases, with 14 bases remaining between them.

This chain uses TRBV7-9 with TRBJ2-5; no reliable D call. This CDR3 contains 14 residues. Trimming took off 4 bases at V and 3 bases at J, with 12 bases between the two ends. CDR1 is SEHNR and CDR2 is FQNEAQ in the germline V gene (reference sequence). This CDR3 is CASSYRTEKETQYF. The CDR3 DNA follows: TGTGCCAGCAGCTATCGGACGGAAAAAGAGACCCAGTACTTC. Based on the CDR3 plus reference TRBV7-9 and TRBJ2-5, the full variable domain is DTGVSQNPRHKITKRGQNVTFRCDPISEHNRLYWYRQTLGQGPEFLTYFQNEAQLEKSRLLSDRFSAERPKGSFSTLEIQRTEQGDSAMYLCASSYRTEKETQYFGPGTRLLVL.

This clonotype has ten or more counts. V usage is TRBV5-1 and J usage is TRBJ2-1, with 12 bases lining up with TRBD2. Germline CDR1 is SGHRS and CDR2 is YFSETQ. This CDR3 comprises 14 residues. After removal of 4 bases from V and 9 bases from J, the junction contained 5 bases not matched to a gene. CDR3 bases: TGCGCCAGCAGCCAGACTAGCGGGAGCTTTGAGCAGTTCTTC. Its translation: CASSQTSGSFEQFF. Supplemented by reference TRBV5-1 and TRBJ2-1, the full variable domain reads KAGVTQTPRYLIKTRGQQVTLSCSPISGHRSVSWYQQTPGQGLQFLFEYFSETQRNKGNFPGRFSGRQFSNSRSEMNVSTLELGDSALYLCASSQTSGSFEQFFGPGTRLTVL.

CDR3 coding DNA: TGTGCCTGGGACCCCGGGTCTACGTCCTACAATGAGCAGTTCTTC. It yields the protein CAWDPGSTSYNEQFF. The chain combines TRBV30 with TRBJ2-1; D remains ambiguous. The CDR3 runs to 15 residues. The V gene's germline CDR1 is GTSNPN and CDR2 SVGIG (reference sequence). V lost 5 bases and J lost 1, with 15 bases in between.

The table lists this clonotype with many counts. The chain recombines TRBV5-1 with TRBJ2-5, with D perhaps TRBD1 or TRBD2 (6 bases each). The germline V gene encodes CDR1 SGHRS and CDR2 YFSETQ. V lost 2 bases, J lost 5 bases, and 19 bases lay in between. The CDR3 spans 16 residues. The CDR3 region is CASSFDGNGGPETQYF. In DNA, the CDR3 is TGCGCCAGCAGCTTTGACGGAAATGGGGGGCCGGAGACCCAGTACTTC.

The rearrangement links TRBV29-1 to TRBJ2-6, with D hard to call. This CDR3 comprises 12 residues. V was pared by 6 bases and J by 2 bases, with 5 bases between. Germline V gene data show CDR1 as SQVTM and CDR2 as ANQGSEA. CDR3 nucleotides: TGCAGCGTGTCGGCTGGGGCCAACGTCCTGACTTTC. Amino acids: CSVSAGANVLTF.

The gene calls are TRBV7-2 and TRBJ2-3, with a possible D match to TRBD2 (5 bases). V gave up 5 bases and J gave up 8 bases, with 20 bases separating them. The germline V gene encodes CDR1 SGHTA and CDR2 FQGNSA. The CDR3 has 15 residues. The chain's CDR3 is CASSPSGPHSVTQYF. The CDR3 nucleotides read TGTGCCAGCAGCCCGAGCGGACCCCACAGTGTTACGCAGTATTTT.